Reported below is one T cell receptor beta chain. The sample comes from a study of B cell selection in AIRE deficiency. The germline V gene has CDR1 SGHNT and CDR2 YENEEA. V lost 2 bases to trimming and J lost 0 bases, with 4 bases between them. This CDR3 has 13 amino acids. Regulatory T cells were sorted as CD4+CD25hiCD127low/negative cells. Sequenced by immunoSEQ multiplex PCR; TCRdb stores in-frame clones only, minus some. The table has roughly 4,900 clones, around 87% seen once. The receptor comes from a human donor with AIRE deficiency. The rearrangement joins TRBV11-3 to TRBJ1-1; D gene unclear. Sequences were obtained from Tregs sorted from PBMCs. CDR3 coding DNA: TGTGCCAGCAGCTTACAGATGAACACTGAAGCTTTCTTT. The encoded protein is CASSLQMNTEAFF.